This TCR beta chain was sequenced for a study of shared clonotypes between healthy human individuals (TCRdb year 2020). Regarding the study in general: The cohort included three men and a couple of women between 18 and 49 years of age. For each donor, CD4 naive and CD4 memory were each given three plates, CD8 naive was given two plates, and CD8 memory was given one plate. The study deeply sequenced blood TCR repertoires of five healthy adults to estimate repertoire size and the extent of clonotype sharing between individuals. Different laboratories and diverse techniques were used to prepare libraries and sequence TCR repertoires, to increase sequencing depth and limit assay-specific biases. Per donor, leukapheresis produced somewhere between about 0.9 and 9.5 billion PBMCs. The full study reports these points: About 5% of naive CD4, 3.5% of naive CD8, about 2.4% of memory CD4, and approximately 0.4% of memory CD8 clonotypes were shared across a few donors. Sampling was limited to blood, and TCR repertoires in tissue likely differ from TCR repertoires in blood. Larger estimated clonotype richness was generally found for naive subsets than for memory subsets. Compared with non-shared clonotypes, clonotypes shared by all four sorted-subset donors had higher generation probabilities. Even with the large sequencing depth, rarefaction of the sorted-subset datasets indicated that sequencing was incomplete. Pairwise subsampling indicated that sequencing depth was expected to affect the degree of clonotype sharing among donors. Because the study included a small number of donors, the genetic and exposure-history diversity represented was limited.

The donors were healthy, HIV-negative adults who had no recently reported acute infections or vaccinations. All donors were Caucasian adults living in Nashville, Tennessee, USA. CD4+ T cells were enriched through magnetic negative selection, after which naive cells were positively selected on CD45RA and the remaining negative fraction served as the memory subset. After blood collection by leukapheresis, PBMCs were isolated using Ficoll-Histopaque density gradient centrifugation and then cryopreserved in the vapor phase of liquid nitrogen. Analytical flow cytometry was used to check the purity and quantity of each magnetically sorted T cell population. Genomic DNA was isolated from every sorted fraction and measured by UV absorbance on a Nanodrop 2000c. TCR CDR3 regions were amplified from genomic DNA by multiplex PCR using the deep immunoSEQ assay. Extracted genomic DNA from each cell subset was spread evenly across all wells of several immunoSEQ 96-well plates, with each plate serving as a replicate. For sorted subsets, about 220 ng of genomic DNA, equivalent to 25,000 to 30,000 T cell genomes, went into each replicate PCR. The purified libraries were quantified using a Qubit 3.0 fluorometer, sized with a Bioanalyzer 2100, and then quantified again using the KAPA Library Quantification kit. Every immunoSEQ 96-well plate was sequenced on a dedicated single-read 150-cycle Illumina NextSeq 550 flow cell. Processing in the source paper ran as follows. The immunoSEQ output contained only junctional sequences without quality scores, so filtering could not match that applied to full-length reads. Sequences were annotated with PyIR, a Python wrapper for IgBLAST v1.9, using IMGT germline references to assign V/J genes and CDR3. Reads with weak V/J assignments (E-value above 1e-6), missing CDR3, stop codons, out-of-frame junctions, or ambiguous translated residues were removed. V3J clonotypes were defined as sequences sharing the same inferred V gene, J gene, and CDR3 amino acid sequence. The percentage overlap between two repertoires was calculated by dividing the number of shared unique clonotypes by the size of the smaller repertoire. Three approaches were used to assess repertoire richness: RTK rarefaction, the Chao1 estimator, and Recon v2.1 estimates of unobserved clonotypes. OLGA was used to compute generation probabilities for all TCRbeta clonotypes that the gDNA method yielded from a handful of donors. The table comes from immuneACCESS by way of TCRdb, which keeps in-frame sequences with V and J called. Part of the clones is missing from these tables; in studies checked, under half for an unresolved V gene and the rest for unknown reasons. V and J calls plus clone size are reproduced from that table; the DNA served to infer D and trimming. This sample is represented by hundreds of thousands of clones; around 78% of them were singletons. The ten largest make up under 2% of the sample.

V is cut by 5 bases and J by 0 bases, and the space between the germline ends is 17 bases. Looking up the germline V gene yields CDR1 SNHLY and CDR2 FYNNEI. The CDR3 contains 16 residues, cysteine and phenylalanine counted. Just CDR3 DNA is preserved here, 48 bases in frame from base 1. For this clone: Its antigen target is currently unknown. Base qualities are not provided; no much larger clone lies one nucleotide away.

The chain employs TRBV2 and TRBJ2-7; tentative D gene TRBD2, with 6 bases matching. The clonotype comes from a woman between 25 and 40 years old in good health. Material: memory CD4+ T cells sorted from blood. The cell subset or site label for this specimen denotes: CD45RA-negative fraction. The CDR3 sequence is CASSPLGTSSSYEQYF. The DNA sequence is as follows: TGTGCCAGCAGTCCTCTCGGGACTTCCAGCTCCTACGAGCAGTACTTC.